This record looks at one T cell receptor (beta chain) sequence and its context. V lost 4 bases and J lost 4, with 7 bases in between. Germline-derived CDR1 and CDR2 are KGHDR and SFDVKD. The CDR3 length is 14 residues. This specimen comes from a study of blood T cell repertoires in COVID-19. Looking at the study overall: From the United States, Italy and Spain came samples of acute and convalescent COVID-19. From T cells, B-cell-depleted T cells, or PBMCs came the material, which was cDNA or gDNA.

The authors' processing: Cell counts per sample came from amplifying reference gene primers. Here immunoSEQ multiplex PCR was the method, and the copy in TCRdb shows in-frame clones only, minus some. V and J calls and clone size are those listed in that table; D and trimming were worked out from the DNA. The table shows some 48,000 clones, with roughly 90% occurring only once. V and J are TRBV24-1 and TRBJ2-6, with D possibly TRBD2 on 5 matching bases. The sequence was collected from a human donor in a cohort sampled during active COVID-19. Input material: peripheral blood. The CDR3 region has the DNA TGTGCCACCAGTGACCCGGGAGGGGCCAACGTCCTGACTTTC. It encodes CATSDPGGANVLTF.